This T cell receptor (beta chain) appears in the sequencing data of a study of T cell changes during pregnancy in multiple sclerosis. V lost 7 bases and J lost 4; bases outside the gene matches: 10. This CDR3 has 15 residues. CDR1 and CDR2 (germline): SEHNR, FQNEAQ (reference sequence). This table comes from immunoSEQ multiplex PCR, and its TCRdb copy is limited to in-frame clones, with some not included. The profile shows roughly 70,000 clones, 80% to 95% of them singletons. The sample here was peripheral blood, taken before pregnancy. This TCR derives from a female donor with multiple sclerosis, enrolled in a pregnancy study. V and J are TRBV7-9 and TRBJ1-3; TRBD1 aligns across 7 bases. DNA for the CDR3: TGTGCCAGCAAGGGGGCGGAAGTTTCCGGAAACACCATATATTTT. Its protein is CASKGAEVSGNTIYF. Supplemented by reference TRBV7-9 and TRBJ1-3, the full variable domain reads DTGVSQNPRHKITKRGQNVTFRCDPISEHNRLYWYRQTLGQGPEFLTYFQNEAQLEKSRLLSDRFSAERPKGSFSTLEIQRTEQGDSAMYLCASKGAEVSGNTIYFGEGSWLTVV.